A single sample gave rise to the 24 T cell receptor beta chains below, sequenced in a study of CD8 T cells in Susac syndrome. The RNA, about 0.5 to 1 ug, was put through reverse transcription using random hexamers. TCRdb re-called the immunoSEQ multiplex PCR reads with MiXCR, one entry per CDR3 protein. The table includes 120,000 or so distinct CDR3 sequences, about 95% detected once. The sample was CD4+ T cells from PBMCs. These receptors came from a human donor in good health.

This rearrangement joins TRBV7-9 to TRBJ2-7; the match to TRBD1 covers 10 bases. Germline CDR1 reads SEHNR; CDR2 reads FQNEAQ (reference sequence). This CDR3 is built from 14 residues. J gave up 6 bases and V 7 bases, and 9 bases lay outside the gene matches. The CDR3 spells CASMRDRGAIEQYF. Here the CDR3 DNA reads TGTGCCAGCATGAGGGACAGGGGAGCGATCGAGCAGTACTTC. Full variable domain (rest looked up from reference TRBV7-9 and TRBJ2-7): DTGVSQNPRHKITKRGQNVTFRCDPISEHNRLYWYRQTLGQGPEFLTYFQNEAQLEKSRLLSDRFSAERPKGSFSTLEIQRTEQGDSAMYLCASMRDRGAIEQYFGPGTRLTVT.

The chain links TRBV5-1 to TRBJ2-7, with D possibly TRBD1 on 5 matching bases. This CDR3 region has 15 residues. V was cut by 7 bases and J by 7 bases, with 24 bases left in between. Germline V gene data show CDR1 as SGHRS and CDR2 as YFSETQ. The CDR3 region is CASGNPPLTQGEQYF. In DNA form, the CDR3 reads TGCGCCAGCGGGAATCCGCCCCTAACGCAGGGTGAGCAGTACTTC. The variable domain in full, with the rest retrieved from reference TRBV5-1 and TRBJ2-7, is KAGVTQTPRYLIKTRGQQVTLSCSPISGHRSVSWYQQTPGQGLQFLFEYFSETQRNKGNFPGRFSGRQFSNSRSEMNVSTLELGDSALYLCASGNPPLTQGEQYFGPGTRLTVT.

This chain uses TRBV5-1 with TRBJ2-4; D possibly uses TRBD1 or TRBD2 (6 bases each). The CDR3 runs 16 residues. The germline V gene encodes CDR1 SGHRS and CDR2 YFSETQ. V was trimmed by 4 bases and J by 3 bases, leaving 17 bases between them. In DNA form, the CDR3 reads TGCGCCAGCAGCCCCGGGGGCGCGGTAGGCAAAAACATTCAGTACTTC. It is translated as CASSPGGAVGKNIQYF.

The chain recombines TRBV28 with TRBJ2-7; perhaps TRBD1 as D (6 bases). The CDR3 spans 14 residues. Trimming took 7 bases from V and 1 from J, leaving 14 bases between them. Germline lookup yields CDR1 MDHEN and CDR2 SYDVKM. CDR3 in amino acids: CASIPGTPSYEQYF. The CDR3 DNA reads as TGTGCCAGCATCCCCGGGACACCGTCCTACGAGCAGTACTTC.

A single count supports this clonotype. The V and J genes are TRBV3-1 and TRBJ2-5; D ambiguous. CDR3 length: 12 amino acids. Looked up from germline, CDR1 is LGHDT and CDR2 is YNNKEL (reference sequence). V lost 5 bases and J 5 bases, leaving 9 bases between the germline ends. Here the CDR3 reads CASSNNGETQYF. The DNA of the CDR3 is TGTGCCAGCAGCAATAATGGGGAGACCCAGTACTTC.

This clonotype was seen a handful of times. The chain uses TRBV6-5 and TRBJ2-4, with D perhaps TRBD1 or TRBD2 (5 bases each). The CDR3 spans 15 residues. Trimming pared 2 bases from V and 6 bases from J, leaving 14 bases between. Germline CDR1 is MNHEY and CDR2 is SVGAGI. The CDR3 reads CASSYDEGRGNIQYF. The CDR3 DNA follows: TGTGCCAGCAGTTACGATGAGGGGCGAGGAAACATTCAGTACTTC.

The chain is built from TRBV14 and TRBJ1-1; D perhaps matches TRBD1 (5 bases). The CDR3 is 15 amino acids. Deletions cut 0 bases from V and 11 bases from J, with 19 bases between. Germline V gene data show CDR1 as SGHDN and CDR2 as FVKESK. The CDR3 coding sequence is TGTGCCAGCAGCCAAGAAGCGTGGCCAGGGATCCGGGCTTTCTTT. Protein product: CASSQEAWPGIRAFF. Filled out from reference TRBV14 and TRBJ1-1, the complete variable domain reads EAGVTQFPSHSVIEKGQTVTLRCDPISGHDNLYWYRRVMGKEIKFLLHFVKESKQDESGMPNNRFLAERTGGTYSTLKVQPAELEDSGVYFCASSQEAWPGIRAFFGQGTRLTVV.

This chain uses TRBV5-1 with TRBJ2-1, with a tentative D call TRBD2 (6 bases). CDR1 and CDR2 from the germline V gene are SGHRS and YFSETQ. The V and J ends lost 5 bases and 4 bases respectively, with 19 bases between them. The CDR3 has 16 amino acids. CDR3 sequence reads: CASRSLGEAGYNEQFF. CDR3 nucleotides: TGCGCCAGCAGGAGCTTGGGGGAGGCAGGATACAATGAGCAGTTCTTC. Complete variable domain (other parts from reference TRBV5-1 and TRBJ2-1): KAGVTQTPRYLIKTRGQQVTLSCSPISGHRSVSWYQQTPGQGLQFLFEYFSETQRNKGNFPGRFSGRQFSNSRSEMNVSTLELGDSALYLCASRSLGEAGYNEQFFGPGTRLTVL.

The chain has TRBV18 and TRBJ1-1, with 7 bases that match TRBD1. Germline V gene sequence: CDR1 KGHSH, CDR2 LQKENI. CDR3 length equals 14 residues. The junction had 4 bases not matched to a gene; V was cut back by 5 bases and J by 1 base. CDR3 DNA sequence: TGTGCCAGCTCAGCAGGGGGGAGGAACACTGAAGCTTTCTTT. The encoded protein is CASSAGGRNTEAFF.

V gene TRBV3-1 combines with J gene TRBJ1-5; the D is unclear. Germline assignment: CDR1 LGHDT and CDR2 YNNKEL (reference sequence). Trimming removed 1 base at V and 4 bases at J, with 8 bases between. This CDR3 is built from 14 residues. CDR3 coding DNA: TGTGCCAGCAGCCAAGTCCCCTCTAATCAGCCCCAGCATTTT. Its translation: CASSQVPSNQPQHF.

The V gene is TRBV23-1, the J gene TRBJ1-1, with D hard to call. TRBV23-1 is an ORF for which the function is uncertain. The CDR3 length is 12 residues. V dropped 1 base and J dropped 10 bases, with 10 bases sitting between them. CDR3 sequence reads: CASSQLSALAFF. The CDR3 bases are TGCGCCAGCAGTCAATTATCGGCGCTAGCTTTCTTT.

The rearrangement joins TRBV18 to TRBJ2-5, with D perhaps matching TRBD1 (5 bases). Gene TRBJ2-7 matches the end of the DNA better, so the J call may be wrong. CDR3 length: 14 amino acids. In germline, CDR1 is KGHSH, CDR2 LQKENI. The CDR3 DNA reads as TGTGCCAGCTCACCATCAGGGTTAATCAACGAGCAGTACTTC. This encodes CASSPSGLINEQYF.

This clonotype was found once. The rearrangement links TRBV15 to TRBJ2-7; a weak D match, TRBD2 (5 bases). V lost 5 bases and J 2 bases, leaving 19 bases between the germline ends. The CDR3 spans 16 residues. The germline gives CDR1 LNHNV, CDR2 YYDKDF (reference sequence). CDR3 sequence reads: CATSWRGGVMTYEQYF. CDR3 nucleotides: TGTGCCACCAGCTGGCGCGGAGGCGTGATGACCTACGAGCAGTACTTC.

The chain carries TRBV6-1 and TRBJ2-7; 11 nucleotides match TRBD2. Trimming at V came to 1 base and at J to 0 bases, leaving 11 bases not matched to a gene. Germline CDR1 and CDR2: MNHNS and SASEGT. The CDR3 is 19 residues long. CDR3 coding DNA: TGTGCCAGCAGTGAAGGAGCGGGACTAGCGGACGGGCGCTCCTACGAGCAGTACTTC. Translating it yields CASSEGAGLADGRSYEQYF.

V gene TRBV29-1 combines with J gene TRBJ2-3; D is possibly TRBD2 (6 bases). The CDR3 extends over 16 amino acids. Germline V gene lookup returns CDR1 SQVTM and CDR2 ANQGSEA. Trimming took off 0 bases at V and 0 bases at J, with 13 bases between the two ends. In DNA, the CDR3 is TGCAGCGTTGAAGATAGGACTACACATAGCACAGATACGCAGTATTTT. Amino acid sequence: CSVEDRTTHSTDTQYF.

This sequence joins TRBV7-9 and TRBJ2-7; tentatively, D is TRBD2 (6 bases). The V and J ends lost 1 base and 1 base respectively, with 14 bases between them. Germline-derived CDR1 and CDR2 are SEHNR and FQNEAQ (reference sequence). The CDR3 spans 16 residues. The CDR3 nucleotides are TGTGCCAGCAGCTTAGACATAGGACTACGATCCTACGAGCAGTACTTC. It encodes CASSLDIGLRSYEQYF.

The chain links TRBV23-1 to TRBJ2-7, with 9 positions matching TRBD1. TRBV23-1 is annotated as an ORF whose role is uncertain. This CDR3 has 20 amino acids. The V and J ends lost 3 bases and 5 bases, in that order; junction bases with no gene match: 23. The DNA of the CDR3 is TGCGCCAGCAGTCAGCCCCGAGCGGTCAAAACCGGGACAGGGTCTAACGAGCAGTACTTC. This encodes CASSQPRAVKTGTGSNEQYF.

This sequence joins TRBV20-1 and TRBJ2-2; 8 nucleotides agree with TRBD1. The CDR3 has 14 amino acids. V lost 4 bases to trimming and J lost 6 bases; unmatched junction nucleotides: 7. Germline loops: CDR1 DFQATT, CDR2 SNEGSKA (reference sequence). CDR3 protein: CSATWTGRPGELFF. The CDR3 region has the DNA TGCAGTGCTACCTGGACAGGGAGGCCCGGGGAGCTGTTTTTT.

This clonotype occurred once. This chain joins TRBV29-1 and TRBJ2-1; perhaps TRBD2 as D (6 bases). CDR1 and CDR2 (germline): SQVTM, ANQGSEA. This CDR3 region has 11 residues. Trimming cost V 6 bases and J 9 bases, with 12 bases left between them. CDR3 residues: CSVLRDLEQFF. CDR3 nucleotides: TGCAGCGTGTTGCGGGACCTTGAGCAGTTCTTC.

The CDR3 DNA sequence: TGTGCCAGCAGTCAAGGACTGGGTTACGAGCAGTACTTC. Its protein is CASSQGLGYEQYF. The chain employs TRBV6-2 or TRBV6-3 and TRBJ2-7; TRBD2 might be the D (5 bases). This CDR3 is built from 13 residues. Germline V gene lookup returns CDR1 MNHEY and CDR2 SVGEGT. The V gene lost 5 bases and the J gene lost 4 bases, with 12 bases spanning the gap.

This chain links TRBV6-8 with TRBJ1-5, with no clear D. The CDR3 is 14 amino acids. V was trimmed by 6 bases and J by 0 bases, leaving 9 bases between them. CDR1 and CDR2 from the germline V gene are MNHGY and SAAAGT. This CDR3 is CASRVGISNQPQHF. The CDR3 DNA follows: TGTGCCAGCAGGGTCGGGATTAGCAATCAGCCCCAGCATTTT.

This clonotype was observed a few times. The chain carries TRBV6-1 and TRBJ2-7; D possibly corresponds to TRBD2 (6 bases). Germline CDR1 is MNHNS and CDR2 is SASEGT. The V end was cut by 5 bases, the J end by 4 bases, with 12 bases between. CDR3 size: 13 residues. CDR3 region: CASSLAGRYEQYF. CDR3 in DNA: TGTGCCAGCAGTCTTGCGGGGCGATACGAGCAGTACTTC.

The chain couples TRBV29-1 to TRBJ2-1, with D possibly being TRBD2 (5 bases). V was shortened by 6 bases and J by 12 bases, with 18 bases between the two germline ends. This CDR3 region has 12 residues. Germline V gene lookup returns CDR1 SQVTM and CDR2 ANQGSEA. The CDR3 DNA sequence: TGCAGCGTGCCCGGAACTAGTTCTGCGCAGTTCTTC. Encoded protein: CSVPGTSSAQFF.

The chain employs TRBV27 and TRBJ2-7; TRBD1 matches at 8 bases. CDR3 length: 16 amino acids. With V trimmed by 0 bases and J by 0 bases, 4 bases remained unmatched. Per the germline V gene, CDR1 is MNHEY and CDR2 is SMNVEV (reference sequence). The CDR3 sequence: CASSLSGTGSSYEQYF. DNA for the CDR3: TGTGCCAGCAGTTTATCGGGGACAGGTTCCTCCTACGAGCAGTACTTC.